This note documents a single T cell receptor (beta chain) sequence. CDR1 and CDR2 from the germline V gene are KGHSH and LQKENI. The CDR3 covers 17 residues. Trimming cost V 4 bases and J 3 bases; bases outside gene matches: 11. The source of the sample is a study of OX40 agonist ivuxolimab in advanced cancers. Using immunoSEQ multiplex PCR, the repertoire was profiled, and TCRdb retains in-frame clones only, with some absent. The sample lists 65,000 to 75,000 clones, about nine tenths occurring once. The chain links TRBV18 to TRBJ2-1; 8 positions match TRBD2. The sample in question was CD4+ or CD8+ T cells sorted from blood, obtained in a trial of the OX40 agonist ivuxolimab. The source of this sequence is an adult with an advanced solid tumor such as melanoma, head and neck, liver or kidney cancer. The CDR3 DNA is TGTGCCAGCTCACGGGCGGGGGGAGAGAAGGACTACAATGAGCAGTTCTTC. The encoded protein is CASSRAGGEKDYNEQFF.